The 26 T cell receptor beta chains reported below all come from one sample, sequenced in a study of shared T cell receptors in the human thymus. Data came from immunoSEQ multiplex PCR; TCRdb stores just in-frame clones and leaves some out. The top ten clones hold 0.0095% to 0.012% of a sample with hundreds of thousands of clones, around nine tenths of them seen once. Another study also made use of these data, one on human thymus T cells.

Sequenced material: thymocytes. The source of these receptors is a boy under two years old with a congenital heart defect.

J is TRBJ2-2 and V is TRBV15; D perhaps matches TRBD2 (6 bases). Trimming removed 5 bases from V and 0 bases from J, with 13 bases in between. The CDR3 is 16 amino acids. Germline V CDR1 and CDR2: LNHNV, YYDKDF (reference sequence). CDR3 DNA: TGTGCCACCAGCGGTAAGCGGAGGGCGAACACCGGGGAGCTGTTTTTT. As protein: CATSGKRRANTGELFF.

The J gene is TRBJ2-3, the V gene TRBV30, with 8 nucleotides matching TRBD2. CDR1 is GTSNPN, CDR2 SVGIG, per germline (reference sequence). Trimming removed 2 bases from V and 2 bases from J; junction bases left unmatched: 6. The CDR3 is 15 amino acids. The CDR3: CAWSSLLADTDTQYF. In DNA form, the CDR3 reads TGTGCCTGGAGTTCCTTACTAGCGGACACAGATACGCAGTATTTT.

This sequence joins TRBV5-1 and TRBJ2-3, with a possible D match to TRBD2 (5 bases). Germline V gene sequence: CDR1 SGHRS, CDR2 YFSETQ. Trimming pared 5 bases from V and 7 bases from J, leaving 11 bases between. The CDR3 runs to 12 residues. CDR3 residues: CASSPDYYTQYF. CDR3 sequence (DNA): TGCGCCAGCAGTCCTGACTACTATACGCAGTATTTT.

V gene TRBV6-1 combines with J gene TRBJ1-2, with 9 bases identical to TRBD1. The V gene's germline CDR1 is MNHNS and CDR2 SASEGT. The CDR3 runs to 15 residues. V lost 4 bases, J lost 1 base, and 4 bases stayed unmatched. CDR3 loop: CASSGRTGVNYGYTF. Written as DNA, the CDR3 is TGTGCCAGCAGTGGACGGACAGGGGTTAACTATGGCTACACCTTC.

This chain joins TRBV28 and TRBJ2-1; D is perhaps TRBD2 (6 bases). The CDR3 spans 13 residues. Deletions cut 6 bases from V and 7 bases from J, with 13 bases between. Per the germline V gene, CDR1 is MDHEN and CDR2 is SYDVKM. The chain's CDR3 is CASSLTSRNEQFF. Here the CDR3 DNA reads TGTGCCAGCAGCCTTACTAGCAGGAATGAGCAGTTCTTC.

This rearrangement joins TRBV5-1 to TRBJ2-2; D perhaps matches TRBD2 (7 bases). The CDR3 has 16 residues. The V gene lost 1 base and the J gene lost 4 bases, with 14 bases spanning the gap. From germline, CDR1 is SGHRS and CDR2 YFSETQ. The CDR3 spells CASSLSGGGSTGELFF. CDR3 coding DNA: TGCGCCAGCAGCTTGTCGGGGGGCGGCAGCACCGGGGAGCTGTTTTTT.

Note on this clone: At the DNA level, this CDR3 is encoded by other sequences in the same sample as well. The chain uses TRBV28 and TRBJ2-5; D is unclear. The germline V gene has CDR1 MDHEN and CDR2 SYDVKM. V lost 3 bases and J 0 bases, leaving 5 bases between the germline ends. The CDR3 loop spans 13 amino acids. The CDR3 DNA is TGTGCCAGCAGTTTGGCATACCAAGAGACCCAGTACTTC. This codes for CASSLAYQETQYF.

J is TRBJ2-1 and V is TRBV9; D is unresolved. CDR1 SGDLS and CDR2 YYNGEE come from the germline V gene. This CDR3 spans 12 amino acids. Trimming stripped 4 bases from V and 9 bases from J, with 11 bases between. CDR3 coding DNA: TGTGCCAGCAGCCCACAGCTGAGTGAGCAGTTCTTC. It is translated as CASSPQLSEQFF.

J is TRBJ2-3 and V is TRBV5-6; the D gene is possibly TRBD2 (6 bases). Germline assignment: CDR1 SGHDT and CDR2 YYEEEE. This CDR3 has 17 amino acids. Trimming shortened V by 0 bases and J by 4 bases, and 18 bases separated the two germline ends. The CDR3 sequence: CASSLGPGTRGADTQYF. In DNA, the CDR3 is TGTGCCAGCAGCTTGGGCCCCGGGACTCGCGGGGCAGATACGCAGTATTTT.

The genes are TRBV19 and TRBJ2-2; TRBD1 might be the D (5 bases). The CDR3 sequence is 17 residues long. From germline, CDR1 is LNHDA and CDR2 SQIVND (reference sequence). Between the trimmed V and J ends, which lost 7 bases and 0 bases, there was a span of 18 bases. The CDR3 protein is CASKAPEQETNTGELFF. The CDR3 DNA follows: TGTGCCAGTAAAGCTCCGGAACAGGAGACGAACACCGGGGAGCTGTTTTTT. The full variable domain, completed using reference TRBV19 and TRBJ2-2, is DGGITQSPKYLFRKEGQNVTLSCEQNLNHDAMYWYRQDPGQGLRLIYYSQIVNDFQKGDIAEGYSVSREKKESFPLTVTSAQKNPTAFYLCASKAPEQETNTGELFFGEGSRLTVL.

The CDR3: CASSSTRGPHEKLFF. In DNA, the CDR3 is TGTGCCAGCAGCTCTACCAGGGGCCCCCATGAAAAACTGTTTTTT. V is TRBV11-2 and J is TRBJ1-4, with TRBD1 as a possible D gene (6 bases). Germline CDR1 reads SGHAT; CDR2 reads FQNNGV. Trimming left V 4 bases short and J 6 bases short, with 15 bases between. CDR3 length: 15 residues.

V and J are TRBV7-6 and TRBJ2-1, with 9 positions matching TRBD2. This CDR3 is 17 amino acids long. The germline CDR1 and CDR2 sequences are SGHVS and FNYEAQ. The J segment lost 8 bases and the V segment lost 2 bases, leaving 13 bases of the junction unmatched. CDR3 sequence reads: CASSLSKGLALGHEQFF. DNA for the CDR3: TGTGCCAGCAGCTTAAGTAAGGGACTAGCCCTTGGCCATGAGCAGTTCTTC.

This clone was seen only once. The rearrangement joins TRBV15 to TRBJ2-2; tentative D call: TRBD1 (5 bases). Germline V CDR1 and CDR2: LNHNV, YYDKDF (reference sequence). CDR3 length equals 17 residues. V was pared by 4 bases and J by 1 base, with 16 bases between. The CDR3 loop reads CATSKPLGRKNTGELFF. As DNA, the CDR3 is TGTGCCACCAGCAAGCCTTTGGGGCGCAAGAACACCGGGGAGCTGTTTTTT.

This chain joins TRBV11-2 and TRBJ2-2; TRBD2 agrees at 12 bases. The ends lost 5 bases at V and 7 bases at J; junction bases unmatched: 8. Germline lookup yields CDR1 SGHAT and CDR2 FQNNGV. This CDR3 has 16 residues. CDR3 protein: CASSPGLAGMVGELFF. The CDR3, as DNA: TGTGCCAGCAGCCCGGGACTAGCGGGTATGGTCGGGGAGCTGTTTTTT. Full variable domain (rest looked up from reference TRBV11-2 and TRBJ2-2): EAGVAQSPRYKIIEKRQSVAFWCNPISGHATLYWYQQILGQGPKLLIQFQNNGVVDDSQLPKDRFSAERLKGVDSTLKIQPAKLEDSAVYLCASSPGLAGMVGELFFGEGSRLTVL.

This clone was observed once. The J gene is TRBJ1-1, the V gene TRBV11-2; D is perhaps TRBD1 (5 bases). V lost 4 bases and J 2 bases, leaving 11 bases between the germline ends. Germline loops: CDR1 SGHAT, CDR2 FQNNGV. The CDR3 length is 14 residues. The CDR3 sequence: CASSCETVNTEAFF. In DNA form, the CDR3 reads TGTGCCAGCAGCTGCGAGACAGTAAACACTGAAGCTTTCTTT. Full variable domain (rest looked up from reference TRBV11-2 and TRBJ1-1): EAGVAQSPRYKIIEKRQSVAFWCNPISGHATLYWYQQILGQGPKLLIQFQNNGVVDDSQLPKDRFSAERLKGVDSTLKIQPAKLEDSAVYLCASSCETVNTEAFFGQGTRLTVV.

This chain joins TRBV28 and TRBJ2-7; D call uncertain. The germline V and J ends were trimmed by 8 bases and 0 bases, with 11 bases remaining between them. The CDR3 runs 13 residues. Germline lookup yields CDR1 MDHEN and CDR2 SYDVKM. The CDR3 region is CASHLRSSYEQYF. The CDR3 nucleotides read TGTGCCAGCCACTTGAGGAGCTCCTACGAGCAGTACTTC.

The rearrangement uses TRBV7-9 and TRBJ1-1; D perhaps matches TRBD1 (5 bases). Germline lookup yields CDR1 SEHNR and CDR2 FQNEAQ (reference sequence). CDR3 length: 16 amino acids. The germline V and J ends were trimmed by 7 bases and 4 bases, with 22 bases remaining between them. CDR3 bases: TGTGCCAGCACCCCAGGCGGGGGGGATTTGGGCACTGAAGCTTTCTTT. Protein: CASTPGGGDLGTEAFF. The variable domain in full, completed from reference TRBV7-9 and TRBJ1-1, reads DTGVSQNPRHKITKRGQNVTFRCDPISEHNRLYWYRQTLGQGPEFLTYFQNEAQLEKSRLLSDRFSAERPKGSFSTLEIQRTEQGDSAMYLCASTPGGGDLGTEAFFGQGTRLTVV.

The rearrangement links TRBV10-3 to TRBJ2-3; 12 bases map to TRBD2. The germline CDR1 and CDR2 sequences are ENHRY and SYGVKD. This CDR3 has 16 amino acids. V was clipped by 0 bases and J by 3 bases; unmatched bases: 1. The CDR3 sequence is CAISESLAGGTDTQYF. The CDR3 nucleotides are TGTGCCATCAGTGAGTCGCTAGCGGGAGGGACAGATACGCAGTATTTT.

The rearrangement uses TRBV7-6 and TRBJ1-3; D gene unclear. Trimming stripped 5 bases from V and 0 bases from J, with 11 bases between. This CDR3 is 15 amino acids long. The germline V gene encodes CDR1 SGHVS and CDR2 FNYEAQ. In nucleotides, the CDR3 is TGTGCCAGCAGCCAAGGACTGGACTCTGGAAACACCATATATTTT. Translating it yields CASSQGLDSGNTIYF. Supplemented by reference TRBV7-6 and TRBJ1-3, the full variable domain reads GAGVSQSPRYKVTKRGQDVALRCDPISGHVSLYWYRQALGQGPEFLTYFNYEAQQDKSGLPNDRFSAERPEGSISTLTIQRTEQRDSAMYRCASSQGLDSGNTIYFGEGSWLTVV.

V gene TRBV4-3 combines with J gene TRBJ2-1; D ambiguous. Trimming removed 3 bases at V and 3 bases at J, with 9 bases between. In germline, CDR1 is LGHNA, CDR2 YSLEER. The CDR3 consists of 14 residues. The CDR3 is CASSHGVNYNEQFF. In DNA form, the CDR3 reads TGCGCCAGCAGCCATGGAGTCAACTACAATGAGCAGTTCTTC.

The rearrangement joins TRBV5-4 to TRBJ1-2; D is perhaps TRBD1 (5 bases). In germline, CDR1 is SGHNT, CDR2 YYREEE (reference sequence). The CDR3 is made up of 15 amino acids. The V and J ends lost 2 bases and 8 bases respectively, with 19 bases between them. The chain's CDR3 is CASSFYRAPGGGYTF. The CDR3 DNA reads as TGTGCCAGCAGCTTTTACAGAGCGCCTGGGGGGGGCTACACCTTC.

This clone came up a few times. The chain combines TRBV10-1 with TRBJ2-1; 8 bases align to TRBD1. This CDR3 region has 17 residues. CDR1 WNHNN and CDR2 SYGVQD come from the germline V gene (reference sequence). Germline trimming cut 1 base from V and 6 bases from J; bases unmatched to any gene: 11. CDR3 in amino acids: CASSEFSAGGKGNEQFF. In nucleotides, the CDR3 is TGCGCCAGCAGTGAGTTTAGTGCAGGGGGCAAAGGCAATGAGCAGTTCTTC.

The chain employs TRBV4-3 and TRBJ2-1; 8 nucleotides align to TRBD2. From germline, CDR1 is LGHNA and CDR2 YSLEER. Germline trimming cut 1 base from V and 8 bases from J; bases unmatched to any gene: 7. The CDR3 length is 15 residues. The CDR3 sequence: CASSQAREGRDEQFF. The DNA of the CDR3 is TGCGCCAGCAGCCAAGCCCGGGAGGGCCGGGATGAGCAGTTCTTC.

The genes are TRBV11-2 and TRBJ2-7; 9 positions agree with TRBD1. Per the germline V gene, CDR1 is SGHAT and CDR2 is FQNNGV. Unmatched junction bases numbered 11, after V lost 1 base and J lost 1 base. The CDR3 runs 18 residues. The CDR3 DNA reads as TGTGCCAGCAGCTTAGCCCCTCGGGACAGGGACCCTTCCTACGAGCAGTACTTC. The encoded protein is CASSLAPRDRDPSYEQYF.

The chain uses TRBV11-2 and TRBJ2-2; 13 positions match TRBD2. Germline V gives CDR1 SGHAT, CDR2 FQNNGV. The J segment lost 0 bases and the V segment lost 2 bases, leaving 6 bases of the junction unmatched. The CDR3 consists of 19 residues. CDR3 in DNA: TGTGCCAGCAGCTTATGGACTAGCGGGAGAAACGCGAACACCGGGGAGCTGTTTTTT. This encodes CASSLWTSGRNANTGELFF. Full variable domain (rest looked up from reference TRBV11-2 and TRBJ2-2): EAGVAQSPRYKIIEKRQSVAFWCNPISGHATLYWYQQILGQGPKLLIQFQNNGVVDDSQLPKDRFSAERLKGVDSTLKIQPAKLEDSAVYLCASSLWTSGRNANTGELFFGEGSRLTVL.

As DNA, the CDR3 is TGTGCTAGTGGTTTGGCATGGGACAGATTGAACACTGAAGCTTTCTTT. Encoded protein: CASGLAWDRLNTEAFF. The chain carries TRBV12-5 and TRBJ1-1; TRBD1 matches 7 bases. Losses at the gene ends were 1 base for V and 0 bases for J; bases not matched to a gene: 5. The V gene's germline CDR1 is LGHNT and CDR2 FRNRAP. This CDR3 spans 16 amino acids. Full variable domain (outside the CDR3, taken from reference TRBV12-5 and TRBJ1-1): DARVTQTPRHKVTEMGQEVTMRCQPILGHNTVFWYRQTMMQGLELLAYFRNRAPLDDSGMPKDRFSAEMPDATLATLKIQPSEPRDSAVYFCASGLAWDRLNTEAFFGQGTRLTVV.